This TCR beta chain was sequenced during a study of OX40 agonist ivuxolimab in advanced cancers. Looking at the study overall: At doses from 0.01 to 10 mg/kg, patients were given intravenous ivuxolimab every 2 weeks. Participants averaged about 60 years of age (range about 23 to 90) and were around 80% male.

Germline values: CDR1 LNHDA, CDR2 SQIVND (reference sequence). This CDR3 contains 16 residues. Trimming at V came to 8 bases and at J to 4 bases, leaving 14 bases not matched to a gene. Whole-study findings and limits: Relative to CD4+ cells, CD8+ T cells on average had more expanded clones.

Worth noting for this clone: Its specificity is not known.

The assay was immunoSEQ multiplex PCR, and TCRdb's table has in-frame clones only and misses some. In the table there are about 73,000 clones, approximately 90% of which are singletons. The sequencing here drew on CD4+ or CD8+ T cells sorted from blood, taken in a trial of the OX40 agonist ivuxolimab. The V gene is TRBV19, the J gene TRBJ1-5; 7 positions agree with TRBD1. This clonotype originated in an adult with an advanced solid tumor such as melanoma, head and neck, liver or kidney cancer. CDR3 amino acids: CASLTRTGMGNQPQHF. CDR3 bases: TGTGCCAGTTTGACGAGGACAGGTATGGGGAATCAGCCCCAGCATTTT.